This T cell receptor (beta chain) was observed in a study of cytomegalovirus exposure and HLA in healthy donors. This clone was seen a handful of times. The PCR used 60 Vbeta and 13 Jbeta primers. The table came from immunoSEQ multiplex PCR; TCRdb's copy has only in-frame clones and leaves some out. Counted here are 100,000 to 150,000 clones, 75% to 85% occurring once; the ten biggest clones make up roughly 9.6%. Per the germline V gene, CDR1 is SGHRS and CDR2 is YFSETQ. The CDR3 length is 16 residues. J gave up 0 bases and V 7 bases, and 8 bases lay outside the gene matches. The specimen sequenced was PBMCs. The chain uses TRBV5-1 and TRBJ2-1; 9 nucleotides line up with TRBD2. This sequence was found in a man aged 30 to 39 in good health and CMV-seropositive. CDR3: CASRWRGGSSYNEQFF. CDR3 coding DNA: TGCGCCAGCCGCTGGCGGGGGGGCAGCTCCTACAATGAGCAGTTCTTC.